This T cell receptor beta chain was recovered during a study of kidney transplant recipient with SARS-CoV-2 infection. TCRdb independently ran MiXCR on the reads; one entry per CDR3 protein. Among about 250,000 distinct CDR3 sequences listed, 29% were seen once. V lost 5 bases, J lost 4 bases, and 23 bases lay in between. This CDR3 has 17 amino acids. CDR1 and CDR2 (germline): SGHTA, FQGNSA. With regard to this clonotype: A much larger clone is a single base away; this may be a read error.

The receptor's source is a male patient younger than 45 who had COVID-19 and was a kidney transplant recipient. The graft donor may account for some of the T cells. V is TRBV7-2 and J is TRBJ1-2; D is uncertain. Source: a blood sample, taken at baseline and on day 111 from a kidney transplant recipient. The CDR3 DNA reads TGTGCCAGCAGCGCGGATGAAACAAGCAGAAAGACCTATGGCTACACCTTC. It specifies CASSADETSRKTYGYTF. Based on the CDR3 plus reference TRBV7-2 and TRBJ1-2, the full variable domain is GAGVSQSPSNKVTEKGKDVELRCDPISGHTALYWYRQSLGQGLEFLIYFQGNSAPDKSGLPSDRFSAERTGGSVSTLTIQRTQQEDSAVYLCASSADETSRKTYGYTFGSGTRLTVV.